These 27 T cell receptor beta chains were all obtained from the same sample, sequenced in a study of technical replicates of blood from a few donors. Libraries were prepared by immunoSEQ multiplex PCR; TCRdb keeps only in-frame clonotypes and omits some of them. This table has about 74,000 clones, 89% appearing once. The sequenced material came from T cells isolated from PBMCs. These receptors were collected from a human donor in good health.

The rearrangement joins TRBV6-5 to TRBJ1-5; D is unresolved. The CDR3 covers 14 residues. Germline V gene data show CDR1 as MNHEY and CDR2 as SVGAGI. The V end lost 2 bases, the J end lost 7 bases, and 12 bases lay between the germline ends. CDR3 loop: CASSYEMSRQPQHF. The CDR3 DNA sequence: TGTGCCAGCAGTTACGAGATGAGTAGACAGCCCCAGCATTTT.

The V and J genes are TRBV23-1 and TRBJ1-2; 7 bases are shared with TRBD1. TRBV23-1 is filed as an ORF, its function uncertain. This CDR3 has 14 amino acids. Trimming took 8 bases from V and 1 from J; bases not matched to a gene: 7. CDR3 bases: TGCGCCAGCGGGGACAGTTTACTTAACTATGGCTACACCTTC. Translated, it gives CASGDSLLNYGYTF.

J is TRBJ2-5 and V is TRBV9, with D perhaps TRBD1 (6 bases). V was cut by 4 bases and J by 1 base, with 11 bases left in between. The CDR3 totals 14 residues. Germline lookup yields CDR1 SGDLS and CDR2 YYNGEE. In DNA form, the CDR3 reads TGTGCCAGCAGCTTGGGACAAATCCAAGAGACCCAGTACTTC. This translates into CASSLGQIQETQYF.

As for this clone: One end of the junction is discordant with germline, which a read error may explain. The rearrangement links TRBV5-1 to TRBJ2-7, with 7 bases that match TRBD1. This CDR3 comprises 12 residues. Germline values: CDR1 SGHRS, CDR2 YFSETQ. The CDR3 reads CASSSGDRDLTF. CDR3 in DNA: TGCGCCAGCAGCTCGGGTGACAGGGATTTAACCTTC.

This clone appeared a single time. J is TRBJ1-4 and V is TRBV5-6; D not certain. V was pared by 1 base and J by 7 bases, with 11 bases between. Germline CDR1 and CDR2: SGHDT and YYEEEE. The CDR3 runs to 14 residues. The CDR3 is CASSLRLSSEKLFF. The CDR3 nucleotides are TGTGCCAGCAGCTTGCGACTCTCGAGTGAAAAACTGTTTTTT. The full variable domain, with the rest looked up from reference TRBV5-6 and TRBJ1-4, is DAGVTQSPTHLIKTRGQQVTLRCSPKSGHDTVSWYQQALGQGPQFIFQYYEEEERQRGNFPDRFSGHQFPNYSSELNVNALLLGDSALYLCASSLRLSSEKLFFGSGTQLSVL.

The CDR3, as DNA: TGTGCCACCACCACCGGGACAGGAATTACTGAAGCTTTCTTT. It translates to CATTTGTGITEAFF. This sequence joins TRBV5-4 and TRBJ1-1, with 8 bases identical to TRBD1. V gave up 9 bases and J gave up 5 bases; unmatched junction bases: 12. This CDR3 is built from 14 residues. Germline assignment: CDR1 SGHNT and CDR2 YYREEE (reference sequence).

The CDR3 here is CASSLDLDLSGHTDTQYF. The CDR3 DNA is TGTGCCAGCAGTTTGGACCTGGACCTTAGCGGGCACACAGATACGCAGTATTTT. The rearrangement uses TRBV28 and TRBJ2-3; 7 bases agree with TRBD2. The CDR3 sequence is 18 residues long. The germline CDR1 and CDR2 sequences are MDHEN and SYDVKM. V shed 3 bases, J shed 2 bases, and the junction held 14 bases outside the gene matches.

This sequence joins TRBV5-1 and TRBJ2-2; possible D gene TRBD1, 6 bases. Germline V gives CDR1 SGHRS, CDR2 YFSETQ. V was pared by 0 bases and J by 4 bases, with 10 bases between. The CDR3 runs 15 residues. The CDR3 loop reads CASSLGQASTGELFF. The CDR3 DNA reads as TGCGCCAGCAGCTTGGGACAGGCCTCCACCGGGGAGCTGTTTTTT.

This chain uses TRBV7-9 with TRBJ2-2, with 9 bases fitting TRBD1. CDR3 length: 15 amino acids. Germline assignment: CDR1 SEHNR and CDR2 FQNEAQ (reference sequence). V shed 7 bases and J 5 bases; nucleotides not matched to a gene: 8. The CDR3 protein is CASIPGQGYTGELFF. The CDR3 DNA follows: TGTGCCAGCATCCCTGGACAGGGGTATACCGGGGAGCTGTTTTTT.

The chain carries TRBV19 and TRBJ1-2; 9 nucleotides agree with TRBD1. CDR1 is LNHDA, CDR2 SQIVND, per germline (reference sequence). The CDR3 has 16 residues. Trimming removed 4 bases from V and 2 bases from J; junction bases left unmatched: 8. CDR3 protein: CASSTRPGTGNYGYTF. The CDR3 DNA follows: TGTGCCAGTAGTACTCGTCCCGGGACAGGGAACTATGGCTACACCTTC.

The chain couples TRBV29-1 to TRBJ2-7; a weak D match, TRBD1 (6 bases). Trimming stripped 6 bases from V and 1 base from J, with 16 bases between. The germline V gene has CDR1 SQVTM and CDR2 ANQGSEA. The CDR3 runs 14 residues. Here the CDR3 DNA reads TGCAGCGTGGACCTGGGGGACATATCCTACGAGCAGTACTTC. Translating gives CSVDLGDISYEQYF.

The chain couples TRBV6-6 to TRBJ2-3, with unresolved D. Trimming took off 2 bases at V and 4 bases at J, with 4 bases between the two ends. The germline V gene encodes CDR1 MNHNY and CDR2 SVGAGI (reference sequence). The CDR3 is 12 amino acids. CDR3 loop: CASSYTPDTQYF. Written as DNA, the CDR3 is TGTGCCAGCAGTTACACACCAGATACGCAGTATTTT.

The rearrangement joins TRBV19 to TRBJ1-2; a weak D match, TRBD1 (5 bases). CDR1 LNHDA and CDR2 SQIVND come from the germline V gene (reference sequence). CDR3 length equals 13 residues. V lost 5 bases, J lost 4 bases, and 11 bases lay in between. The CDR3 here is CASSPQDRYGYTF. The CDR3 bases are TGTGCCAGTAGTCCACAGGACCGCTATGGCTACACCTTC.

The chain employs TRBV5-1 and TRBJ2-5; 9 bases map to TRBD2. Trimming cost V 4 bases and J 5 bases; bases outside gene matches: 15. The CDR3 runs to 17 residues. Germline V lookup: CDR1 SGHRS, CDR2 YFSETQ. CDR3 nucleotide sequence: TGCGCCAGCAGCCCCTCGAGCGGGAGGCCGGTGAGGGAGACCCAGTACTTC. Residues: CASSPSSGRPVRETQYF.

The V call is TRBV9, the J call TRBJ2-1, with TRBD1 matching 7 bases. The V gene end was trimmed by 0 bases and the J gene end by 3 bases; junction bases not matched to a gene: 9. The V gene's germline CDR1 is SGDLS and CDR2 YYNGEE. CDR3 size: 17 residues. CDR3 loop: CASSVDLRAGGYNEQFF. The DNA for the CDR3 is TGTGCCAGCAGCGTAGATTTACGGGCAGGGGGCTACAATGAGCAGTTCTTC.

V is TRBV7-9 and J is TRBJ1-1, with 10 positions matching TRBD1. This CDR3 comprises 15 residues. V trimming: 5 bases; J trimming: 4 bases; junction bases outside the gene matches: 7. Germline CDR1 is SEHNR and CDR2 is FQNEAQ (reference sequence). Here the CDR3 DNA reads TGTGCCAGCAGCATACCGACAGGGGGCCTCACTGAAGCTTTCTTT. Its protein product is CASSIPTGGLTEAFF.

This clone showed up just once. The chain joins TRBV4-2 to TRBJ2-1, with D hard to call. V was cut by 0 bases and J by 4 bases, with 7 bases left in between. CDR1 and CDR2 from the germline V gene are LGHNA and YNFKEQ. CDR3 length: 14 amino acids. CDR3 in amino acids: CASSQESLYNEQFF. As DNA, the CDR3 is TGTGCCAGCAGCCAAGAAAGCCTTTACAATGAGCAGTTCTTC.

The count of this clone is one. This chain links TRBV7-5 with TRBJ2-1; TRBD1, the table's D call, lacks a check against the DNA. TRBV7-5 is an annotated pseudogene. This CDR3 comprises 17 residues. The CDR3 bases are TGTGTCAGAAGCTTAGTCCGGGACACTAAGACCTACAATGAGCAGTTCTTC. Translation: CVRSLVRDTKTYNEQFF.

This chain connects TRBV5-1 to TRBJ1-1; D may be TRBD1 (6 bases). In germline, CDR1 is SGHRS, CDR2 YFSETQ. Between the trimmed V and J ends, which lost 1 base and 7 bases, there was a span of 11 bases. The CDR3 totals 13 residues. CDR3 sequence: CASSLRDTYEAFF. The CDR3 DNA sequence: TGCGCCAGCAGCTTGCGGGACACCTATGAAGCTTTCTTT.

In its sample, this clone was seen once. The rearrangement joins TRBV28 to TRBJ1-1; D is undetermined. V was cut by 6 bases and J by 1 base, with 3 bases left in between. Germline CDR1 is MDHEN and CDR2 is SYDVKM. The CDR3 has 11 amino acids. CDR3 DNA: TGTGCCAGCAGACAGAACACTGAAGCTTTCTTT. It translates to CASRQNTEAFF.

The DNA for the CDR3 is TGTGCCAGCAGCTTAGATATCCCGCAGGGAAGTCAGCCCCAGCATTTT. As protein: CASSLDIPQGSQPQHF. V gene TRBV7-2 combines with J gene TRBJ1-5, with a weak D call TRBD1 (5 bases). The V end was cut by 1 base, the J end by 6 bases, with 16 bases between. CDR1 SGHTA and CDR2 FQGNSA come from the germline V gene. The CDR3 is 16 amino acids. The whole variable domain, remainder taken from reference TRBV7-2 and TRBJ1-5, is GAGVSQSPSNKVTEKGKDVELRCDPISGHTALYWYRQSLGQGLEFLIYFQGNSAPDKSGLPSDRFSAERTGGSVSTLTIQRTQQEDSAVYLCASSLDIPQGSQPQHFGDGTRLSIL.

The V gene is TRBV27, the J gene TRBJ2-1; 7 bases are a match to TRBD1. Per the germline V gene, CDR1 is MNHEY and CDR2 is SMNVEV (reference sequence). CDR3 length: 12 residues. The J segment lost 10 bases and the V segment lost 5 bases, leaving 5 bases of the junction unmatched. This chain's CDR3 is CASSLGQTEQFF. The CDR3 DNA sequence: TGTGCCAGCAGTCTGGGACAGACGGAGCAGTTCTTC.

CDR3 residues: CASSPDSSRFNYGYTF. Written as DNA, the CDR3 is TGCGCCAGCAGCCCCGACAGCTCCCGGTTTAACTATGGCTACACCTTC. The chain carries TRBV5-1 and TRBJ1-2, with a tentative D call TRBD1 (5 bases). The CDR3 covers 16 residues. The V end was cut by 4 bases, the J end by 1 base, with 17 bases between. Germline CDR1 is SGHRS and CDR2 is YFSETQ.

This chain joins TRBV12-5 and TRBJ1-1; possibly TRBD1 for D (5 bases). The CDR3 sequence is 18 residues long. The V end lost 1 base, the J end lost 2 bases, and 20 bases lay between the germline ends. Looked up from germline, CDR1 is LGHNT and CDR2 is FRNRAP. The CDR3, as DNA: TGTGCTAGTGGTTTGGCGCCGGGACTGCGGCAGGGTAACACTGAAGCTTTCTTT. Encoded protein: CASGLAPGLRQGNTEAFF.

This chain links TRBV28 with TRBJ2-7; D is possibly TRBD1 (5 bases). The germline V gene encodes CDR1 MDHEN and CDR2 SYDVKM. Trimming cost V 2 bases and J 2 bases, with 10 bases left between them. The CDR3 covers 14 residues. The CDR3 DNA reads TGTGCCAGCAGTTTACAGGGTACCCCCTACGAGCAGTACTTC. Its protein product is CASSLQGTPYEQYF.

The chain employs TRBV30 and TRBJ1-1; D is possibly TRBD1 (6 bases). V lost 4 bases and J 1 base, leaving 7 bases between the germline ends. This CDR3 has 12 residues. The germline V gene has CDR1 GTSNPN and CDR2 SVGIG (reference sequence). Written as DNA, the CDR3 is TGTGCCTGGAACAGGGAGAACACTGAAGCTTTCTTT. Its protein is CAWNRENTEAFF.

This clone appeared a single time. The V gene is TRBV2, the J gene TRBJ2-1, with 10 bases lining up with TRBD2. Germline V lookup: CDR1 SNHLY, CDR2 FYNNEI. This CDR3 region has 13 residues. J lost 6 bases, V lost 6 bases, and 2 bases had no gene match. The DNA for the CDR3 is TGTGCCAGCAGCAGCGGGAGGGCCAATGAGCAGTTCTTC. As protein: CASSSGRANEQFF.